These 9 T cell receptor beta chains were all obtained from the same sample, sequenced in a study of monozygotic twins with inflammatory bowel disease. TCRdb re-called the 5' RACE reads, yielding one record per CDR3 amino acid sequence without DNA. Seen in this sample are 160,000 or so distinct CDR3 sequences; the ten most common clones hold roughly 2.4%. The sequenced sample consisted of blood. Receptors originate from a human donor with ulcerative colitis or Crohn's disease, or a healthy co-twin of an affected twin (not recorded which).

The CDR3 sequence: CASSPHPGGLEFF. V usage is TRBV12-3 or TRBV12-4 and J usage is TRBJ2-1; TCRdb outputs TRBD2, but without DNA this stays unchecked. The CDR3 runs 13 residues.

The genes are TRBV7-8 and TRBJ2-7; TCRdb calls TRBD1, which cannot be checked without DNA. Per the germline V gene, CDR1 is SGHVS and CDR2 is FQNEAQ. The CDR3 extends over 15 amino acids. The CDR3 region is CASSRGQGLYYEQYF.

The rearrangement uses TRBV7-7 and TRBJ2-1; TCRdb calls TRBD1, which cannot be checked without DNA. CDR3 size: 17 residues. CDR1 is SSHAT and CDR2 is FNYEAQ in the germline V gene (reference sequence). This CDR3 reads CASSLAYGTGEGNEQFF.

This chain connects TRBV6-1 to TRBJ1-1; the D call of TRBD1 rests on TCRdb alone, since no DNA is present to check it. The CDR3 length is 16 residues. Germline assignment: CDR1 MNHNS and CDR2 SASEGT. CDR3 region: CASSTHIRGDNTEAFF.

V usage is TRBV15 and J usage is TRBJ2-1. The germline V gene has CDR1 LNHNV and CDR2 YYDKDF (reference sequence). The CDR3 totals 14 residues. The CDR3: CATSIGQRSNEQFF.

V usage is TRBV5-1 and J usage is TRBJ1-1; the TCRdb D gene call, TRBD1, has no DNA to confirm it. Germline CDR1 and CDR2: SGHRS and YFSETQ. This CDR3 comprises 13 residues. The CDR3 sequence is CATGAGESTEAFF.

CDR3 loop: CASSQDLGHDEQFF. The chain uses TRBV4-1 and TRBJ2-1. The CDR3 loop spans 14 amino acids. Germline V gene sequence: CDR1 MGHRA, CDR2 YSYEKL.

The rearrangement joins TRBV5-1 to TRBJ1-1; absent DNA, TCRdb's TRBD1 call cannot be checked. Germline V gene lookup returns CDR1 SGHRS and CDR2 YFSETQ. This CDR3 region has 17 residues. Here the CDR3 reads CASSPPRTGGVDTEAFF. The complete variable domain, with remaining parts taken from reference TRBV5-1 and TRBJ1-1, reads KAGVTQTPRYLIKTRGQQVTLSCSPISGHRSVSWYQQTPGQGLQFLFEYFSETQRNKGNFPGRFSGRQFSNSRSEMNVSTLELGDSALYLCASSPPRTGGVDTEAFFGQGTRLTVV.

The chain recombines TRBV20-1 with TRBJ2-1; without DNA, the TCRdb call of TRBD2 cannot be checked. CDR1 DFQATT and CDR2 SNEGSKA come from the germline V gene (reference sequence). CDR3 length equals 13 residues. The CDR3 sequence: CSERLAGRNEQFF.